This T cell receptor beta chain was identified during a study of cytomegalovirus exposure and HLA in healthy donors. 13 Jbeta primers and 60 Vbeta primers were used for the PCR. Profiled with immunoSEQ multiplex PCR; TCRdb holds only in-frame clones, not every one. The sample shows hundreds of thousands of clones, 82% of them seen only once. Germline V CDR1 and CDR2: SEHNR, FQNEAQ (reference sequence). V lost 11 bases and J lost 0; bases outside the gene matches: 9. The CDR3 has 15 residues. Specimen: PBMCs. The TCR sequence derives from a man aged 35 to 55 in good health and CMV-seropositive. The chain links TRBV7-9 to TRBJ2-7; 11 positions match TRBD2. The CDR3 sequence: CALSPGTSGSYEQYF. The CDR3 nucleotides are TGTGCCTTATCCCCCGGGACTAGCGGCTCCTACGAGCAGTACTTC.